Presented here are 25 T cell receptor beta chains from one specimen sequenced in a study of cytomegalovirus exposure and HLA in healthy donors. This PCR relied on a set of 60 Vbeta primers and 13 Jbeta primers. The assay was immunoSEQ multiplex PCR, and TCRdb's table has in-frame clones only and misses some. The data hold 160,000 or so clones, with around 82% observed a single time. Sequencing input: PBMCs. These receptors were collected from a man aged 25 to 40 in good health and CMV-seronegative.

The rearrangement links TRBV7-2 to TRBJ2-1; 10 positions agree with TRBD2. Germline V gene sequence: CDR1 SGHTA, CDR2 FQGNSA. J was trimmed by 5 bases and V by 5 bases; bases with no gene match: 9. This CDR3 has 16 residues. CDR3 sequence (DNA): TGTGCCAGCAGCGGTTGGCTGCTAGCGGGAGACAATGAGCAGTTCTTC. It is translated as CASSGWLLAGDNEQFF.

This clone was seen just once. The chain has TRBV29-1 and TRBJ1-5; D is unclear. This CDR3 is 11 amino acids long. Trimming left V 7 bases short and J 6 bases short, with 10 bases between. CDR1 and CDR2 (germline): SQVTM, ANQGSEA. The CDR3 spells CSAGEGQPQHF. The CDR3 nucleotides read TGCAGCGCTGGGGAGGGTCAGCCCCAGCATTTT.

This chain uses TRBV27 with TRBJ2-1, with 7 bases identical to TRBD1. From germline, CDR1 is MNHEY and CDR2 SMNVEV (reference sequence). The V segment lost 2 bases and the J segment 4 bases; nucleotides outside the gene matches: 8. CDR3 length equals 16 residues. The CDR3 nucleotides are TGTGCCAGCAGTTTAGCCTCCGGGACAGCGTACAATGAGCAGTTCTTC. Translated, it gives CASSLASGTAYNEQFF.

The count of this clone is one. V is TRBV7-9 and J is TRBJ1-1, with 9 bases fitting TRBD1. CDR1 SEHNR and CDR2 FQNEAQ come from the germline V gene (reference sequence). Trimming at V came to 4 bases and at J to 10 bases, leaving 4 bases not matched to a gene. The CDR3 totals 12 residues. The chain's CDR3 is CASSSEDRGAFF. The CDR3 region has the DNA TGTGCCAGCAGCTCCGAGGACAGGGGAGCTTTCTTT.

The chain joins TRBV6-1 to TRBJ1-1, with D perhaps TRBD1 (5 bases). Germline-derived CDR1 and CDR2 are MNHNS and SASEGT. This CDR3 comprises 16 residues. The V end was cut by 7 bases, the J end by 4 bases, with 22 bases between. In DNA, the CDR3 is TGTGCCAGCACCGAAGCCGGTGAGGGGAGGGGCACTGAAGCTTTCTTT. The encoded protein is CASTEAGEGRGTEAFF.

V is TRBV7-8 and J is TRBJ2-5, with 7 bases aligning to TRBD1. The better agreement between TRBJ2-7 and the DNA end casts doubt on the J call. CDR1 and CDR2 from the germline V gene are SGHVS and FQNEAQ. The CDR3 has 17 amino acids. The CDR3 DNA sequence: TGTGCCAGCAGATTTACAGGGGTCCGGGACAGTCCCTACGAGCAGTACTTC. This sequence encodes CASRFTGVRDSPYEQYF.

The genes are TRBV29-1 and TRBJ2-2; 8 positions match TRBD2. The CDR3 spans 17 residues. Germline-derived CDR1 and CDR2 are SQVTM and ANQGSEA. Germline trimming cut 6 bases from V and 5 bases from J; bases unmatched to any gene: 17. CDR3 residues: CSVATDGLATATGELFF. The CDR3 DNA is TGCAGCGTAGCGACAGACGGACTAGCTACTGCAACCGGGGAGCTGTTTTTT.

The V and J genes are TRBV7-9 and TRBJ1-2, with 9 bases lining up with TRBD1. The CDR3 contains 11 residues. Germline CDR1 SEHNR, CDR2 FQNEAQ (reference sequence). With 4 bases clipped from V and 13 bases from J, the junction kept 4 bases outside the gene matches. The CDR3 nucleotides read TGTGCCAGCAGCTCGGGACAGGGTGGCACCTTC. Amino acid sequence: CASSSGQGGTF.

CDR3 bases: TGTGCCAGCAGGGAGACTAGCGGGGCGGAGACCCAGTACTTC. This encodes CASRETSGAETQYF. The chain joins TRBV2 to TRBJ2-5; 11 nucleotides match TRBD2. Trimming took 6 bases from V and 5 from J; bases not matched to a gene: 5. Per germline, CDR1 SNHLY and CDR2 FYNNEI. The CDR3 has 14 amino acids. The full variable domain, completed using reference TRBV2 and TRBJ2-5, is EPEVTQTPSHQVTQMGQEVILRCVPISNHLYFYWYRQILGQKVEFLVSFYNNEISEKSEIFDDQFSVERPDGSNFTLKIRSTKLEDSAMYFCASRETSGAETQYFGPGTRLLVL.

The V gene is TRBV5-1, the J gene TRBJ1-3, with D possibly matching TRBD1 (5 bases). Germline loops: CDR1 SGHRS, CDR2 YFSETQ. V was clipped by 4 bases and J by 4 bases, with 15 bases between them. This CDR3 spans 15 amino acids. CDR3 DNA sequence: TGCGCCAGCAGCCCGGTTTCGGGGGTCGGAAACACCATATATTTT. The encoded protein is CASSPVSGVGNTIYF.

The chain couples TRBV7-6 to TRBJ1-2; TRBD1 agrees at 11 bases. J was trimmed by 8 bases and V by 5 bases; bases with no gene match: 13. This CDR3 is built from 16 residues. Per germline, CDR1 SGHVS and CDR2 FNYEAQ. The DNA for the CDR3 is TGTGCCAGCAGCAACCGGGACAGGGGGATGGTAAGCGGCTACACCTTC. It translates to CASSNRDRGMVSGYTF.

The genes are TRBV28 and TRBJ2-3, with 7 bases lining up with TRBD2. V lost 3 bases and J lost 4; bases outside the gene matches: 19. The CDR3 is 19 amino acids. Germline values: CDR1 MDHEN, CDR2 SYDVKM. The CDR3 coding sequence is TGTGCCAGCAGTTTCCCCGCTAGCGGAGGGGTTTCGGACGCAGATACGCAGTATTTT. Translated, it gives CASSFPASGGVSDADTQYF.

This sequence joins TRBV28 and TRBJ1-4; 7 nucleotides align to TRBD1. The germline CDR1 and CDR2 sequences are MDHEN and SYDVKM. This CDR3 contains 16 residues. With V trimmed by 5 bases and J by 4 bases, 10 bases remained unmatched. CDR3 protein: CASSKTGDSLNEKLFF. The CDR3 DNA reads as TGTGCCAGCAGTAAAACCGGGGACAGCCTTAATGAAAAACTGTTTTTT.

This clone was counted only a few times. This sequence joins TRBV5-1 and TRBJ2-4; 7 nucleotides align to TRBD1. The length of the CDR3 is 14 residues. With V trimmed by 4 bases and J by 5 bases, 6 bases remained unmatched. CDR1 SGHRS and CDR2 YFSETQ come from the germline V gene. CDR3: CASSKSGTENIQYF. The CDR3 DNA follows: TGCGCCAGCAGCAAATCCGGGACAGAAAACATTCAGTACTTC. Drawing the rest from reference TRBV5-1 and TRBJ2-4, the complete variable domain is KAGVTQTPRYLIKTRGQQVTLSCSPISGHRSVSWYQQTPGQGLQFLFEYFSETQRNKGNFPGRFSGRQFSNSRSEMNVSTLELGDSALYLCASSKSGTENIQYFGAGTRLSVL.

This chain joins TRBV29-1 and TRBJ1-2; D perhaps matches TRBD1 (6 bases). Germline V gene data show CDR1 as SQVTM and CDR2 as ANQGSEA. Trimming stripped 5 bases from V and 8 bases from J, with 12 bases between. The CDR3 covers 11 residues. The CDR3 DNA sequence: TGCAGCGTTTCAGGGGCGTCGGGCTACACCTTC. Residues: CSVSGASGYTF.

This clone turned up a few times. V is TRBV11-2 and J is TRBJ2-7; a possible D gene is TRBD1 (5 bases). The CDR3 totals 11 residues. V was clipped by 4 bases and J by 9 bases, with 10 bases between them. Germline values: CDR1 SGHAT, CDR2 FQNNGV. The CDR3 loop reads CASSSFQGQYF. The CDR3 DNA follows: TGTGCCAGCAGCTCTTTCCAGGGGCAGTACTTC.

V is TRBV7-9 and J is TRBJ2-1; D is undetermined. V was clipped by 0 bases and J by 6 bases, with 12 bases between them. Looked up from germline, CDR1 is SEHNR and CDR2 is FQNEAQ (reference sequence). This CDR3 region has 15 residues. The CDR3 DNA reads TGTGCCAGCAGCTTAGCGGTGCCCCCTACCAATGAGCAGTTCTTC. The encoded protein is CASSLAVPPTNEQFF.

The chain couples TRBV5-1 to TRBJ1-2; D is perhaps TRBD1 (5 bases). Germline values: CDR1 SGHRS, CDR2 YFSETQ. This CDR3 region has 14 residues. Trimming shortened V by 8 bases and J by 4 bases, and 18 bases separated the two germline ends. The CDR3 protein is CASNPLGQPYGYTF. Here the CDR3 DNA reads TGCGCCAGTAATCCCTTGGGGCAGCCCTATGGCTACACCTTC.

In DNA form, the CDR3 reads TGTGCCAGCAGCCAAGGAGGACTGAGCAATTCACCCCTCCACTTT. It specifies CASSQGGLSNSPLHF. The chain recombines TRBV9 with TRBJ1-6; no firm D call. Germline lookup yields CDR1 SGDLS and CDR2 YYNGEE. The V and J ends lost 4 bases and 7 bases respectively, with 15 bases between them. The CDR3 length is 15 residues.

This chain links TRBV25-1 with TRBJ1-4; D is undetermined. The CDR3 length is 16 residues. CDR1 is MGHDK, CDR2 SYGVNS, per germline. Trimming took 3 bases from V and 0 from J, leaving 11 bases between them. The CDR3 region is CASSDSAGATNEKLFF. In DNA form, the CDR3 reads TGTGCCAGCAGTGATTCGGCAGGCGCAACTAATGAAAAACTGTTTTTT.

V and J are TRBV19 and TRBJ2-1; tentatively, D is TRBD2 (5 bases). Trimming took 0 bases from V and 3 from J, leaving 9 bases between them. The CDR3 is made up of 15 amino acids. CDR1 is LNHDA and CDR2 is SQIVND in the germline V gene (reference sequence). In DNA form, the CDR3 reads TGTGCCAGTAGTATAGATTGGACTTTCTACAATGAGCAGTTCTTC. Amino acids: CASSIDWTFYNEQFF. The full variable domain, with the rest looked up from reference TRBV19 and TRBJ2-1, is DGGITQSPKYLFRKEGQNVTLSCEQNLNHDAMYWYRQDPGQGLRLIYYSQIVNDFQKGDIAEGYSVSREKKESFPLTVTSAQKNPTAFYLCASSIDWTFYNEQFFGPGTRLTVL.

The gene calls are TRBV7-6 and TRBJ2-3; perhaps TRBD2 as D (6 bases). The germline V and J ends were trimmed by 1 base and 2 bases, with 7 bases remaining between them. Germline CDR1 is SGHVS and CDR2 is FNYEAQ. The CDR3 length is 14 residues. DNA of the CDR3: TGTGCCAGCAGCTTAGGGGGGGTCACAGATACGCAGTATTTT. Its protein is CASSLGGVTDTQYF.

This clone appeared once. V and J are TRBV13 and TRBJ2-1; TRBD1 matches 9 bases. There are 16 residues in the CDR3. Germline lookup yields CDR1 PRHDT and CDR2 FYEKMQ (reference sequence). V was clipped by 0 bases and J by 6 bases; unmatched bases: 6. The CDR3 region is CASSLGGGTGFNEQFF. The CDR3 region has the DNA TGTGCCAGCAGCTTAGGCGGGGGGACAGGGTTCAATGAGCAGTTCTTC.

The rearrangement uses TRBV7-9 and TRBJ2-5; possible D gene TRBD1, 6 bases. CDR1 and CDR2 (germline): SEHNR, FQNEAQ (reference sequence). This CDR3 spans 15 amino acids. Trimming shortened V by 1 base and J by 1 base, and 10 bases separated the two germline ends. The CDR3 spells CASSLGTGFQETQYF. The CDR3 DNA follows: TGTGCCAGCAGCTTAGGAACAGGGTTCCAAGAGACCCAGTACTTC.

The chain couples TRBV5-1 to TRBJ2-7; 7 positions agree with TRBD1. The CDR3 sequence is 13 residues long. Germline V CDR1 and CDR2: SGHRS, YFSETQ. The trim removed 5 bases at V and 7 bases at J, leaving 9 bases unmatched. The CDR3 DNA is TGCGCCAGCAGATATACAGGGGTTGGAGAGCAGTACTTC. Protein sequence: CASRYTGVGEQYF. Using reference TRBV5-1 and TRBJ2-7 for the parts outside the CDR3, the full variable domain is KAGVTQTPRYLIKTRGQQVTLSCSPISGHRSVSWYQQTPGQGLQFLFEYFSETQRNKGNFPGRFSGRQFSNSRSEMNVSTLELGDSALYLCASRYTGVGEQYFGPGTRLTVT.